The rows below give T cell receptor beta chains drawn from one sample of a study of tumor-infiltrating lymphocytes in primary liver carcinoma. TCRdb re-derived calls from the multiplex PCR reads in MiXCR, one entry per CDR3 protein. The repertoire holds 100,000 to 150,000 distinct CDR3 sequences, with approximately 64% as singletons. The material sequenced was liver tumor tissue from sampling region 3. The source of these receptors is a woman aged 55-75 years with primary liver carcinoma and hepatitis B virus infection. CDR3s include the opening cysteine and the closing phenylalanine or tryptophan. A D gene is named only where the DNA matches it firmly. Only some rows state a clone size, as once, few, many or a class for expanded clones.

j_call,d_call,v_call,clone_size,cdr3_aa,cdr3_nt
TRBJ2-3,NA,TRBV11-2,NA,CASRPTASSSDTQYF,TGTGCCAGCAGGCCGACGGCGTCTAGCTCAGATACACAATATTTT
TRBJ2-4,TRBD2,TRBV28,NA,CASSPLGLDKNIQYF,TGTGCCAGCAGTCCCCTGGGACTAGATAAAAACATTCAGTACTTC
TRBJ2-1,NA,TRBV6-5,NA,CASRPRVRVGRYNEQFF,TGTGCCAGCAGGCCCCGGGTTCGAGTGGGTCGCTACAATGAGCAGTTCTTC
TRBJ2-5,NA,TRBV11-1,NA,CASGFVGKTQYF,TGTGCCAGTGGCTTCGTGGGGAAGACCCAGTACTTC
TRBJ2-1,NA,TRBV29-1,NA,CSVARSQGKHEQFF,TGCAGCGTTGCCCGATCACAGGGAAAACATGAGCAGTTCTTC
TRBJ1-5,NA,TRBV12-3/TRBV12-4,many,CASSRAGRAINQPQHF,TGTGCCAGCAGCCGAGCGGGCAGGGCGATCAATCAGCCCCAGCATTTT
TRBJ2-2,TRBD2,TRBV29-1,NA,CSVGTSAVNTGELFF,TGCAGCGTTGGGACTAGCGCGGTGAACACCGGGGAGCTGTTTTTT
TRBJ2-1,TRBD1,TRBV12-3/TRBV12-4,many,CASSFGVQGNEQFF,TGTGCCAGCAGTTTTGGGGTACAGGGGAATGAGCAGTTCTTC
TRBJ2-2,NA,TRBV11-2,NA,CTSSLESGAHGELFF,TGTACCAGCAGCTTAGAGTCAGGGGCGCACGGAGAGCTGTTTTTT
TRBJ2-7,NA,TRBV11-2,NA,CATRPNIRDNYEQYF,TGTGCCACTAGGCCAAACATTCGGGACAACTACGAGCAGTACTTC
TRBJ2-3,NA,TRBV6-1,NA,CASNVSGDGRTQYF,TGTGCGAGCAATGTTTCAGGGGATGGAAGGACGCAGTATTTT
TRBJ2-7,NA,TRBV6-5,few,CVSRLVGRYEQYF,TGTGTCAGCAGACTAGTGGGAAGATACGAGCAGTACTTC
TRBJ2-7,NA,TRBV6-6,many,CASSERLQFEQYF,TGTGCCAGCAGCGAGCGACTCCAGTTCGAGCAGTACTTC
TRBJ1-1,NA,TRBV11-2,NA,CASSFRHLSTEAFF,TGTGCCAGTAGCTTTAGACATTTGAGCACTGAAGCTTTCTTT
TRBJ2-1,TRBD1,TRBV29-1,NA,CSVPEGAVAYNEESF,TGCAGCGTTCCCGAGGGGGCAGTGGCCTACAATGAGGAGTCCTTC
TRBJ2-3,NA,TRBV5-1,NA,CASSFWTDSSDMQYF,TGCGCCAGCAGCTTCTGGACAGACAGCTCAGATATGCAGTATTTT
TRBJ2-7,NA,TRBV5-1,NA,CASSLGARGAAYEQYF,TGCGCCAGCAGCTTGGGGGCCAGGGGGGCGGCCTACGAGCAGTACTTC
TRBJ1-2,NA,TRBV11-2,once,CASSLDPIRALRYGHTF,TGTGCCAGCAGTTTAGATCCGATCAGGGCGCTGCGTTATGGCCACACCTTC
TRBJ2-7,NA,TRBV11-2,NA,CASSLEPMGSDEQYF,TGTGCCAGCAGCTTAGAGCCTATGGGGAGCGACGAGCAGTACTTC
TRBJ1-1,NA,TRBV28,NA,CASGLGDKLEAFF,TGTGCCAGCGGTTTGGGGGACAAACTTGAAGCTTTCTTT
TRBJ2-7,TRBD1,TRBV29-1,once,CSVVQGDSYEQYF,TGCAGCGTCGTGCAGGGGGACTCCTACGAGCAGTACTTC
TRBJ2-1,TRBD2,TRBV5-1,many,CASSFLLAGGNEQFF,TGCGCCAGCAGCTTCTTACTAGCGGGGGGGAATGAGCAGTTCTTC
TRBJ2-7,TRBD2,TRBV5-4,many,CASSRAAGGEQYF,TGTGCCAGCAGCCGAGCCGCGGGAGGCGAGCAGTACTTC
TRBJ1-5,TRBD1,TRBV12-3/TRBV12-4,many,CASSLRYRGQPQHF,TGTGCCAGCAGTTTACGCTACAGGGGCCAGCCCCAGCATTTT
TRBJ2-3,NA,TRBV11-3,NA,CACSFRISTDTQYF,TGTGCCTGCAGCTTTCGGATTAGCACAGATACGCAGTATTTC
TRBJ2-1,NA,TRBV4-1,many,CASSHVTGVGEQFF,TGCGCCAGCAGCCATGTCACAGGCGTAGGTGAGCAGTTCTTC
TRBJ1-1,TRBD1,TRBV7-9,few,CASSSGQGILNTEAFF,TGTGCCAGCAGCTCAGGACAGGGTATATTGAACACTGAAGCTTTCTTT